This T cell receptor beta chain was identified during a study of glioma-infiltrating T cells. Points from the study as a whole: Very few CDR3 sequences were shared between tissue and blood. Above-expected tissue-blood divergence occurred in all gliomas, most in low-grade ones.

By proportion, this clonotype is medium-sized. What it binds is not known. CDR1 is SNHLY and CDR2 is FYNNEI in the germline V gene. Trimming cost V 2 bases and J 3 bases, with 14 bases left between them. CDR3 length equals 15 residues. The iRepertoire nested amplicon-rescue multiplex PCR amplified TCR alpha and beta CDR3s from RNA. Tissue mRNA or PBMC total RNA, 100-400 ng, went into one-step reverse transcription and amplification. TCRdb processed the multiplex PCR reads anew with MiXCR; each CDR3 protein has one entry. The table includes about 5,800 distinct CDR3 sequences, approximately 30% detected once.

This receptor was identified in a human donor with low-grade glioma or glioblastoma, undergoing nonglioma brain surgery, or in good health (not recorded which). The gene calls are TRBV2 and TRBJ2-7; possibly TRBD1 or TRBD2 for D (5 bases each). Sequencing was performed on glioma tissue, nonneoplastic brain tissue, or PBMCs (not recorded which). In DNA, the CDR3 is TGTGCCAGCAGTGAATGGGCAGGGACGAACTACGAGCAGTACTTC. Translation gives CASSEWAGTNYEQYF.